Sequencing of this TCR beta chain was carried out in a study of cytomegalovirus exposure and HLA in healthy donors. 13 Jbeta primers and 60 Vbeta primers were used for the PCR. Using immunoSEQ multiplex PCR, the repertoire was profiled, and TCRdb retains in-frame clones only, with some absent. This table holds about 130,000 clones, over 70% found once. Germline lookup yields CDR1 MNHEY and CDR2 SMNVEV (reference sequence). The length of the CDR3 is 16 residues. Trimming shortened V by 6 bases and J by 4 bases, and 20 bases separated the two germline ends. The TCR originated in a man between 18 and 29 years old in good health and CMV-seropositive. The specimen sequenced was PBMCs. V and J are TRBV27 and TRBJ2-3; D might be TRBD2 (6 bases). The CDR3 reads CASSPTLASQADTQYF. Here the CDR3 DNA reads TGTGCCAGCAGCCCTACACTAGCCTCCCAGGCAGATACGCAGTATTTT.